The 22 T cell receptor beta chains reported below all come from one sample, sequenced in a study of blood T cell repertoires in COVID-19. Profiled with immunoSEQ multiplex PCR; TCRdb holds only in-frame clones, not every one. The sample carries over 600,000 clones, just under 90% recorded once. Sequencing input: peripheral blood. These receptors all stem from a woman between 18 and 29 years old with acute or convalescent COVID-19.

CDR3 DNA sequence: TGTGCCAGCAGCCTCTCCCTTGGACAGGGGGCTGAAGAGCAGTACTTC. This translates into CASSLSLGQGAEEQYF. The rearrangement uses TRBV13 and TRBJ2-7; the match to TRBD1 covers 11 bases. The V gene end was trimmed by 5 bases and the J gene end by 7 bases; junction bases not matched to a gene: 13. CDR1 is PRHDT and CDR2 is FYEKMQ in the germline V gene (reference sequence). The CDR3 runs to 16 residues.

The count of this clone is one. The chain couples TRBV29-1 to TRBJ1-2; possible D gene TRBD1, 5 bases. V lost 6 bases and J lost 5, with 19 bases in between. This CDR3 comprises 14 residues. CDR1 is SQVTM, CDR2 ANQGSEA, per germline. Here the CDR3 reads CSVARDLREYGYTF. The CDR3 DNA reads TGCAGCGTCGCCAGGGACCTTCGGGAGTATGGCTACACCTTC.

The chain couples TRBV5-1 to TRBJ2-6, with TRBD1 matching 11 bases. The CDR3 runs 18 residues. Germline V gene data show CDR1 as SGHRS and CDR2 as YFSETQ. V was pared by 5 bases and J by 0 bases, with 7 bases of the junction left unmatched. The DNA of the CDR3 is TGCGCCAGCAGTTACGATGGGACAGGGGGCTCTGGGGCCAACGTCCTGACTTTC. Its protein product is CASSYDGTGGSGANVLTF.

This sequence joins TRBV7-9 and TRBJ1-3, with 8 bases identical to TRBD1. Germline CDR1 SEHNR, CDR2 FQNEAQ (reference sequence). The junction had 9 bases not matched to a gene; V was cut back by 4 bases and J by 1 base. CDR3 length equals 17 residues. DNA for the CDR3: TGTGCCAGCAGCTCGACTCGGGACAGGAGATCTGGAAACACCATATATTTT. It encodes CASSSTRDRRSGNTIYF.

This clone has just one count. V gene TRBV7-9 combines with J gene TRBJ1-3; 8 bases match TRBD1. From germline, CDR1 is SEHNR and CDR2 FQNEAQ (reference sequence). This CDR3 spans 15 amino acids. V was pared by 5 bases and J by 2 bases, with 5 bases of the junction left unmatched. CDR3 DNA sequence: TGTGCCAGCAGCCTACAGGGGGGTACTGGAAACACCATATATTTT. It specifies CASSLQGGTGNTIYF.

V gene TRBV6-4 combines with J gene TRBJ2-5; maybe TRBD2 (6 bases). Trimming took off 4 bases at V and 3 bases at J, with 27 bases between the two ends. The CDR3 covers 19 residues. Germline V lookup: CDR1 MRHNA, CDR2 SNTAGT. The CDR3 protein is CASSALDTSGGSGKETQYF. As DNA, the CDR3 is TGTGCCAGCAGTGCCTTAGATACATCCGGCGGTAGCGGTAAAGAGACCCAGTACTTC.

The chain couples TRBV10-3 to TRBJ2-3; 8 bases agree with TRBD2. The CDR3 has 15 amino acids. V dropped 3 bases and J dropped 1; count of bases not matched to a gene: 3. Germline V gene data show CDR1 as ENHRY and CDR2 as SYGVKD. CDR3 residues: CAISDLAGRTDTQYF. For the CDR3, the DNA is TGTGCCATCAGTGATTTAGCGGGGCGCACAGATACGCAGTATTTT.

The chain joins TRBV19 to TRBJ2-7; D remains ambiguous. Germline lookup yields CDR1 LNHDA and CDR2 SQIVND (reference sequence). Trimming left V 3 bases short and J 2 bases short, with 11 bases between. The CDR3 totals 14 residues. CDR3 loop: CASSMELVPYEQYF. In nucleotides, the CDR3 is TGTGCCAGTAGTATGGAGCTAGTCCCCTACGAGCAGTACTTC.

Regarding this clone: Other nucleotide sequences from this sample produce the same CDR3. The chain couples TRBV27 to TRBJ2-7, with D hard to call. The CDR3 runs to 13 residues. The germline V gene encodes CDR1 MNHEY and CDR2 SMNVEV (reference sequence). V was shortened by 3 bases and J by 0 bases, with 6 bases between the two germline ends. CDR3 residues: CASSFGPSYEQYF. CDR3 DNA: TGTGCCAGCAGTTTTGGGCCCTCCTACGAGCAGTACTTC.

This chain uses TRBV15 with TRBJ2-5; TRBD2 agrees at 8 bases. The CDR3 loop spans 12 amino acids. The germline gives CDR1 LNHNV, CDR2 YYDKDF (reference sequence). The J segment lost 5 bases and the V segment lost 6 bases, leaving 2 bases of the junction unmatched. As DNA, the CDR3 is TGTGCCACCAGACTAGCGGAGGAGACCCAGTACTTC. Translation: CATRLAEETQYF.

In nucleotides, the CDR3 is TGTGCCAGCAGCTTAGCGCGGACAGCCCAAAACTATGGCTACACCTTC. Its translation: CASSLARTAQNYGYTF. V is TRBV7-9 and J is TRBJ1-2; D perhaps matches TRBD1 (6 bases). The CDR3 covers 16 residues. Germline CDR1 and CDR2: SEHNR and FQNEAQ (reference sequence). V lost 0 bases and J lost 2, with 13 bases in between. Drawing the rest from reference TRBV7-9 and TRBJ1-2, the complete variable domain is DTGVSQNPRHKITKRGQNVTFRCDPISEHNRLYWYRQTLGQGPEFLTYFQNEAQLEKSRLLSDRFSAERPKGSFSTLEIQRTEQGDSAMYLCASSLARTAQNYGYTFGSGTRLTVV.

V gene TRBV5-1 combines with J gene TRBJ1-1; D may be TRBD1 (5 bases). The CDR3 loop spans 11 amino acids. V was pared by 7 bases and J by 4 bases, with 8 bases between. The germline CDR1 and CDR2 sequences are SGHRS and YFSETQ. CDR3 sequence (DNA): TGCGCCAGCGGGACTACCACTGAAGCTTTCTTT. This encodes CASGTTTEAFF.

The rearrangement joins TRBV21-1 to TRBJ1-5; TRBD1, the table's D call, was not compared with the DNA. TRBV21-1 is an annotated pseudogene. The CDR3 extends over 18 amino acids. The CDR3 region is CASSKVRTGGDCNQPQHF. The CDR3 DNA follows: TGTGCCAGCAGCAAAGTGAGGACAGGGGGCGATTGCAATCAGCCCCAGCATTTT.

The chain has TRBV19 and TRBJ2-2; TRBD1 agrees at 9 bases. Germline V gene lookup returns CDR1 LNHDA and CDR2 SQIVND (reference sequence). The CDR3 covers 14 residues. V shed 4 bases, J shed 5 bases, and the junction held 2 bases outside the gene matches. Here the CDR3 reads CASSRDRATGELFF. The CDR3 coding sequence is TGTGCCAGTAGTAGGGACAGGGCGACCGGGGAGCTGTTTTTT.

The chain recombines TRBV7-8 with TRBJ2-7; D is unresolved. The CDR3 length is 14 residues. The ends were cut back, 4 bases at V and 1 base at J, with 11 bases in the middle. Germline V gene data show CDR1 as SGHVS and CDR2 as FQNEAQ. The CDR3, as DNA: TGTGCCAGCAGCTCCCCGAAGAGGTCCTACGAGCAGTACTTC. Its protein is CASSSPKRSYEQYF. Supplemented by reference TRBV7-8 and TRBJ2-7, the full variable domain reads GAGVSQSPRYKVAKRGQDVALRCDPISGHVSLFWYQQALGQGPEFLTYFQNEAQLDKSGLPSDRFFAERPEGSVSTLKIQRTQQEDSAVYLCASSSPKRSYEQYFGPGTRLTVT.

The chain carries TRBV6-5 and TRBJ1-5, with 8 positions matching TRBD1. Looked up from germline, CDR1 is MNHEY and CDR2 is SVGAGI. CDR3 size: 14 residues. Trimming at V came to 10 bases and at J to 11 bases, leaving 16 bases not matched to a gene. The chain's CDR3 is CATSIRDRIVAQHF. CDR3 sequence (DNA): TGTGCCACTTCTATAAGGGACAGGATTGTGGCCCAGCATTTT.

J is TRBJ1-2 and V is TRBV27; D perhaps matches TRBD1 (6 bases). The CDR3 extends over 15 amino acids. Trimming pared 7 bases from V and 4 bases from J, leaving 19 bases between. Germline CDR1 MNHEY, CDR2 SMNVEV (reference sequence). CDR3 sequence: CASTPRGGRGYGYTF. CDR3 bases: TGTGCCAGCACCCCGAGGGGGGGGCGCGGCTATGGCTACACCTTC.

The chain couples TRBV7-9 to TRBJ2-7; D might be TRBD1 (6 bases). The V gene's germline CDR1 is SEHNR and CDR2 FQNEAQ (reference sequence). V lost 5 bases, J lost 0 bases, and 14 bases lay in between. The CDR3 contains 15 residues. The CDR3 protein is CASSIRGMGSYEQYF. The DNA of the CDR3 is TGTGCCAGCAGCATCAGGGGAATGGGCTCCTACGAGCAGTACTTC.

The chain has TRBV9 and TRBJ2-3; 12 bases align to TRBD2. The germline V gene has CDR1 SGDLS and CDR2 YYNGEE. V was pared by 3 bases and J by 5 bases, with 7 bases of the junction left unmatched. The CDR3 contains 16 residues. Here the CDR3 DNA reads TGTGCCAGCAGCGCGCGGACTAGCGGGGTGAAAGATACGCAGTATTTT. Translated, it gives CASSARTSGVKDTQYF.

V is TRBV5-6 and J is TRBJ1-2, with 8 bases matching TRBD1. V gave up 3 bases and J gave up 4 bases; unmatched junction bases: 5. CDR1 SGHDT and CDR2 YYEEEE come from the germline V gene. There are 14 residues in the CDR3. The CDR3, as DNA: TGTGCCAGCAGCTCCTGGACAGGGATCTATGGCTACACCTTC. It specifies CASSSWTGIYGYTF. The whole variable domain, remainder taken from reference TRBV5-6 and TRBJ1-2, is DAGVTQSPTHLIKTRGQQVTLRCSPKSGHDTVSWYQQALGQGPQFIFQYYEEEERQRGNFPDRFSGHQFPNYSSELNVNALLLGDSALYLCASSSWTGIYGYTFGSGTRLTVV.

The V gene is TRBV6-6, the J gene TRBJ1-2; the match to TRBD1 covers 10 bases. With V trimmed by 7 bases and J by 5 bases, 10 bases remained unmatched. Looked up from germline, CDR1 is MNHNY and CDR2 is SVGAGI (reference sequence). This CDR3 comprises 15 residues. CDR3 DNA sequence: TGTGCCAGCAAATCGGAGACAGGGGGCGGGTATGGCTACACCTTC. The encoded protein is CASKSETGGGYGYTF.

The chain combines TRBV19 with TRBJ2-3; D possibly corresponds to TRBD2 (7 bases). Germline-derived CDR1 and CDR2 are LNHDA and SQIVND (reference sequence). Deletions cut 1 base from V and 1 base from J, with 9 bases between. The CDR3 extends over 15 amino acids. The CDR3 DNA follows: TGTGCCAGTAGTATAGCGGGGGGCGGCACAGATACGCAGTATTTT. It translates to CASSIAGGGTDTQYF.